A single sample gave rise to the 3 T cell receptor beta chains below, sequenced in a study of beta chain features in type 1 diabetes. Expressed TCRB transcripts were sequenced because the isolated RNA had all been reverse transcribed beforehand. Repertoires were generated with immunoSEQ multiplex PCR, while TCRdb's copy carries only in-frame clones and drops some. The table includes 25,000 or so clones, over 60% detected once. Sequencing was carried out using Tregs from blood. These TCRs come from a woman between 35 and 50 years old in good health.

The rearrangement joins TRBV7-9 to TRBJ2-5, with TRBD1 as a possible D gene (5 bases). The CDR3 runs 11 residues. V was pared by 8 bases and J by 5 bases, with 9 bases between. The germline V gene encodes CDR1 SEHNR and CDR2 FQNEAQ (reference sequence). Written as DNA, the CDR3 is TGTGCCAGCGCCAGGGTGGAGACCCAGTACTTC. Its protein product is CASARVETQYF.

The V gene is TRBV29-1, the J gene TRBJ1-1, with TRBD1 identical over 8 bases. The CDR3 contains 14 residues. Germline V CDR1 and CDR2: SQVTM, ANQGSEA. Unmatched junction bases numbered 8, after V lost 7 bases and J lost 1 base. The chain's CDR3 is CSARDRIKNTEAFF. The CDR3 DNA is TGCAGCGCCAGGGACAGGATAAAGAACACTGAAGCTTTCTTT.

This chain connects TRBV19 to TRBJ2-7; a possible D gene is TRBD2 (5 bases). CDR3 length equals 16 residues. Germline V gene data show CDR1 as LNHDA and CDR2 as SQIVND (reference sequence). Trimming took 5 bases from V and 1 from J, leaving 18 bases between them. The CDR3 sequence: CASSPQYGLLSYEQYF. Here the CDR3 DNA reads TGTGCCAGTAGTCCTCAATACGGACTCTTATCCTACGAGCAGTACTTC.